These 8 T cell receptor beta chains were all obtained from the same sample, sequenced in a study of identical twins. One entry per CDR3 protein results from TCRdb running MiXCR on the 5' RACE reads. In the table there are about 720,000 distinct CDR3 sequences, 8.6% of which are singletons. The sample was also linked to a second study, of yellow fever vaccine responses in identical twins.

Input material: PBMCs. These receptors were taken from a woman aged 18-35 years in good health.

This clonotype was seen a few times. The chain uses TRBV6-5 and TRBJ2-3; D is undetermined. This CDR3 is 16 amino acids long. The V end lost 2 bases, the J end lost 0 bases, and 12 bases lay between the germline ends. Germline V gene data show CDR1 as MNHEY and CDR2 as SVGAGI. CDR3 in amino acids: CASSYGSFSSTDTQYF. The DNA of the CDR3 is TGTGCCAGCAGTTACGGTAGTTTTTCTAGCACAGATACGCAGTATTTT.

This clonotype was recorded a few times. The chain recombines TRBV19 with TRBJ2-6; D gene uncertain. The germline V gene encodes CDR1 LNHDA and CDR2 SQIVND (reference sequence). V lost 0 bases to trimming and J lost 4 bases, with 4 bases between them. This CDR3 is 14 amino acids long. The CDR3 DNA reads TGTGCCAGTAGTATAGACAGGGGGGCCAACGTCCTGACTTTC. This gives the protein CASSIDRGANVLTF.

This clonotype was counted only a few times. The V call is TRBV2, the J call TRBJ2-2; D unresolved. Trimming took off 5 bases at V and 3 bases at J, with 10 bases between the two ends. The germline gives CDR1 SNHLY, CDR2 FYNNEI. The CDR3 totals 14 residues. CDR3 nucleotides: TGTGCCAGCAGTACTCACCGTGACACCGGGGAGCTGTTTTTT. Its translation: CASSTHRDTGELFF.

The table lists this clonotype with a few counts. The J gene is TRBJ2-7, the V gene TRBV12-3 or TRBV12-4; tentatively, D is TRBD1 (6 bases). Trimming removed 2 bases from V and 6 bases from J, with 20 bases in between. The CDR3 is 16 amino acids. The DNA for the CDR3 is TGTGCCAGCAGTTTATTCAGCTCAGGGGCGGCTATCGAGCAGTACTTC. It specifies CASSLFSSGAAIEQYF.

This chain uses TRBV7-2 with TRBJ2-5; TRBD1 aligns across 9 bases. Trimming cost V 4 bases and J 5 bases; bases outside gene matches: 5. CDR1 is SGHTA and CDR2 is FQGNSA in the germline V gene. The CDR3 sequence is 14 residues long. The CDR3 DNA reads as TGTGCCAGCAGCTCGACAGGGGGTATGGAGACCCAGTACTTC. Amino acid sequence: CASSSTGGMETQYF.

There are a few counts of this clonotype. This chain connects TRBV11-2 to TRBJ2-4; D is unclear. Germline CDR1 and CDR2: SGHAT and FQNNGV. V gave up 3 bases and J gave up 6 bases, with 6 bases separating them. The CDR3 is 12 amino acids. CDR3 nucleotides: TGTGCCAGCAGCTTTGTACGAAACATTCAGTACTTC. Translation gives CASSFVRNIQYF.

This clonotype was picked up many times. The chain combines TRBV5-1 with TRBJ1-1, with 7 bases aligning to TRBD1. The CDR3 consists of 14 residues. Germline assignment: CDR1 SGHRS and CDR2 YFSETQ. V lost 4 bases to trimming and J lost 7 bases; unmatched junction nucleotides: 10. CDR3 DNA sequence: TGCGCCAGCAGCGAGAGACAGGGTTGGGGTGAAGCTTTCTTT. This gives the protein CASSERQGWGEAFF.

This clonotype showed up many times. The chain uses TRBV28 and TRBJ1-1, with D possibly matching TRBD1 (6 bases). The V gene's germline CDR1 is MDHEN and CDR2 SYDVKM. This CDR3 is built from 14 residues. The germline V and J ends were trimmed by 1 base and 5 bases, with 11 bases remaining between them. The CDR3 spells CASSLLEGGTEAFF. For the CDR3, the DNA is TGTGCCAGCAGTTTATTGGAGGGGGGGACTGAAGCTTTCTTT.